This T cell receptor beta chain was found in a study of shared T cell receptors in the human thymus. Profiled with immunoSEQ multiplex PCR; TCRdb holds only in-frame clones, not every one. Here the sample spans hundreds of thousands of clones, around 87% being singletons. CDR1 is SGHTA and CDR2 is FQGTGA in the germline V gene. The V end was cut by 3 bases, the J end by 4 bases, with 9 bases between. The CDR3 loop spans 13 amino acids. In addition, the sample was reused for a study of human thymus T cells.

This TCR derives from a boy younger than two with a congenital heart defect. Material: thymocytes. The V and J genes are TRBV7-3 and TRBJ1-1; D gene uncertain. CDR3: CASSLSPSTEAFF. CDR3 sequence (DNA): TGTGCCAGCAGCTTGAGTCCAAGCACTGAAGCTTTCTTT.